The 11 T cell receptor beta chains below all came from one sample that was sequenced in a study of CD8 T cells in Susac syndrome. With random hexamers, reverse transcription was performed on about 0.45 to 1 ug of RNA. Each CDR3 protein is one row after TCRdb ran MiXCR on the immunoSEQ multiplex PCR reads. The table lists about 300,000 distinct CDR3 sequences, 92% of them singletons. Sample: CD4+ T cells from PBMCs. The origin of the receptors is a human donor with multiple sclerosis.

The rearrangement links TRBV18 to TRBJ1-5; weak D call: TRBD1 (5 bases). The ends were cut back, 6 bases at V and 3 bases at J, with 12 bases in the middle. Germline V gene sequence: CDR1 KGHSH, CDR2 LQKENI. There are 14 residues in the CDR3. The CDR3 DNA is TGTGCCAGCTCTAGTAGGGGTAACAATCAGCCCCAGCATTTT. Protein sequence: CASSSRGNNQPQHF.

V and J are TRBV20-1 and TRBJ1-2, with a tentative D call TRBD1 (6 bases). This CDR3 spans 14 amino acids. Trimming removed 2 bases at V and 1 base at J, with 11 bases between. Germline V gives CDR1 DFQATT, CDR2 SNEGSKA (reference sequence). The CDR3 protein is CSARRGGGNYGYTF. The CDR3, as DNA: TGCAGTGCTAGACGGGGGGGCGGTAACTATGGCTACACCTTC.

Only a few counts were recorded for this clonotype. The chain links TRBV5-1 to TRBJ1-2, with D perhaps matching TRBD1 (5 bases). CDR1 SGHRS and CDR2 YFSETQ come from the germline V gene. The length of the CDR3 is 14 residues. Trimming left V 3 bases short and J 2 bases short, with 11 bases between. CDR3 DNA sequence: TGCGCCAGCAGCTCCGGGACGCTGAACTATGGCTACACCTTC. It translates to CASSSGTLNYGYTF.

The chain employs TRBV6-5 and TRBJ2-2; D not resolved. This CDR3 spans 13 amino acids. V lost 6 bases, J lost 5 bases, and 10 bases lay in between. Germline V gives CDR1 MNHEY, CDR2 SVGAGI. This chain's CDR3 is CASRAPGTGELFF. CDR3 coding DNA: TGTGCCAGCAGAGCCCCTGGGACCGGGGAGCTGTTTTTT.

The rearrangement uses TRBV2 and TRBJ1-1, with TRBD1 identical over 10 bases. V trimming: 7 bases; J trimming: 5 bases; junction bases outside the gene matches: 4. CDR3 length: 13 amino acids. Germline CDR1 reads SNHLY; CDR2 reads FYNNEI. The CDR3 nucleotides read TGTGCCAGCACGGGGGGACAGGGGACTGAAGCTTTCTTT. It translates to CASTGGQGTEAFF.

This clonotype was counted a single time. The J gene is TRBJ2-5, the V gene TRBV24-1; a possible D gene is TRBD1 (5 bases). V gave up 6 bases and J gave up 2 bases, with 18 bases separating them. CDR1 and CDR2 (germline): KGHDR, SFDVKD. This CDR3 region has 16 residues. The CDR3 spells CATSRGRQYGQETQYF. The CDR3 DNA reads TGTGCCACCAGTCGCGGAAGACAGTACGGACAAGAGACCCAGTACTTC.

The CDR3 nucleotides are TGTGCCAGCACCTCACCGGGACTAGGCACAGATACGCAGTATTTT. Translating gives CASTSPGLGTDTQYF. V gene TRBV12-3 or TRBV12-4 combines with J gene TRBJ2-3; 8 positions match TRBD2. The CDR3 loop spans 15 amino acids. Trimming removed 7 bases from V and 1 base from J; junction bases left unmatched: 7.

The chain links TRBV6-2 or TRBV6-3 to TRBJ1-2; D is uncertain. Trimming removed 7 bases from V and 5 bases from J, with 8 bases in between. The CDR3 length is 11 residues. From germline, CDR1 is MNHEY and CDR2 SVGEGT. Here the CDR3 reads CASTLGYGYTF. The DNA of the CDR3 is TGTGCCAGCACCCTCGGTTATGGCTACACCTTC.

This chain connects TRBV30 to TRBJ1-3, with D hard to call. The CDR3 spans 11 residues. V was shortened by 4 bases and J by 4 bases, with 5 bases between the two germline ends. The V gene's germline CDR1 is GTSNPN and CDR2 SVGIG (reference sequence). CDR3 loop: CAWTAGNTIYF. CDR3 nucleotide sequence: TGTGCCTGGACTGCAGGAAACACCATATATTTT.

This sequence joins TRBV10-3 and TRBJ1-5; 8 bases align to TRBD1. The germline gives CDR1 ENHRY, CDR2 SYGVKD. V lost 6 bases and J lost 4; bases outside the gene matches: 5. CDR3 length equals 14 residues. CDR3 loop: CAISPDRGNQPQHF. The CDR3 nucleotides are TGTGCCATCAGCCCTGACAGGGGTAATCAGCCCCAGCATTTT.

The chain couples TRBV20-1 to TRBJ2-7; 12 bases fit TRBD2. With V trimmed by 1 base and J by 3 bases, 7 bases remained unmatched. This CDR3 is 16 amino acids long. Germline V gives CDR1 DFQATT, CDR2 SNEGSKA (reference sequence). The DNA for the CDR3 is TGCAGTGCTAGAGCGACTAGGACTAGCGGGATCTACGAGCAGTACTTC. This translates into CSARATRTSGIYEQYF.